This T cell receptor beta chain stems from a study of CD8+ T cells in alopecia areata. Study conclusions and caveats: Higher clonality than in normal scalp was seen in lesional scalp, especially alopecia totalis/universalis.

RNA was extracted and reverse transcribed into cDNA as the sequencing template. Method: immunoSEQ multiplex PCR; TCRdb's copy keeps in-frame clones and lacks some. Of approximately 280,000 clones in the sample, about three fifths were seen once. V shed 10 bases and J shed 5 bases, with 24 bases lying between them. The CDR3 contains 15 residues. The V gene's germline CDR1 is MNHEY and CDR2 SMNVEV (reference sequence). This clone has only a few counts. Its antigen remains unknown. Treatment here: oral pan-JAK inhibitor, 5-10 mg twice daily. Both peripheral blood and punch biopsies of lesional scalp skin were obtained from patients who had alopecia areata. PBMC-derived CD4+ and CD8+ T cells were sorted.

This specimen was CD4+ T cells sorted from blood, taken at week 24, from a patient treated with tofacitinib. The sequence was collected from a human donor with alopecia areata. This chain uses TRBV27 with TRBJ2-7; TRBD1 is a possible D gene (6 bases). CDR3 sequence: CATSRQGIEGHEQYF. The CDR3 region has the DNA TGTGCCACCAGCCGTCAGGGGATAGAGGGACACGAGCAGTACTTC.